Following are 30 T cell receptor beta chains from one sample sequenced in a study of cytomegalovirus exposure and HLA in healthy donors. The table came from immunoSEQ multiplex PCR; TCRdb's copy has only in-frame clones and leaves some out. This sample has roughly 60,000 clones, with 85% to 95% found just once. The sample consisted of PBMCs. All receptors derive from a woman under 30 in good health and CMV-seropositive.

The gene calls are TRBV6-5 and TRBJ1-6; D unclear. Germline V gene data show CDR1 as MNHEY and CDR2 as SVGAGI. V lost 2 bases and J 10 bases, leaving 9 bases between the germline ends. The CDR3 loop spans 13 amino acids. Written as DNA, the CDR3 is TGTGCCAGCAGTTACGTCTGGGCATCACCCCTCCACTTT. Its translation is CASSYVWASPLHF.

The chain employs TRBV5-6 and TRBJ2-1; 8 bases match TRBD2. Germline loops: CDR1 SGHDT, CDR2 YYEEEE. V dropped 2 bases and J dropped 3; count of bases not matched to a gene: 1. The CDR3 has 14 amino acids. The CDR3 spells CASSFGTSYNEQFF. The DNA of the CDR3 is TGTGCCAGCAGCTTCGGGACTAGCTACAATGAGCAGTTCTTC.

The chain couples TRBV11-2 to TRBJ2-1; a weak D match, TRBD2 (6 bases). The CDR3 spans 18 residues. V lost 5 bases to trimming and J lost 2 bases, with 22 bases between them. The germline V gene encodes CDR1 SGHAT and CDR2 FQNNGV. The CDR3 loop is CASSPPGAGYVTYNEQFF. The CDR3 region has the DNA TGTGCCAGCAGCCCCCCCGGGGCGGGGTATGTCACCTACAATGAGCAGTTCTTC.

A few counts support this clone. The chain employs TRBV19 and TRBJ1-5, with D possibly TRBD1 on 5 matching bases. The CDR3 is 16 residues long. Germline CDR1 is LNHDA and CDR2 is SQIVND (reference sequence). Trimming pared 5 bases from V and 5 bases from J, leaving 19 bases between. The CDR3 sequence: CASSPRQIASDQPQHF. The CDR3 nucleotides are TGTGCCAGTAGTCCCAGACAGATAGCAAGTGATCAGCCCCAGCATTTT.

The chain carries TRBV10-3 and TRBJ2-3, with D maybe TRBD1 (5 bases). The V and J ends lost 2 bases and 0 bases respectively, with 9 bases between them. The V gene's germline CDR1 is ENHRY and CDR2 SYGVKD. There are 15 residues in the CDR3. The DNA for the CDR3 is TGTGCCATCAGTGAGCGCCAGGGCAGCACAGATACGCAGTATTTT. It translates to CAISERQGSTDTQYF.

The chain has TRBV7-2 and TRBJ2-5, with D unresolved. This CDR3 spans 14 amino acids. V was shortened by 4 bases and J by 5 bases, with 14 bases between the two germline ends. Germline V lookup: CDR1 SGHTA, CDR2 FQGNSA. The CDR3 loop is CASSSSYGWETQYF. The CDR3 DNA sequence: TGTGCCAGCAGCTCCTCCTACGGGTGGGAGACCCAGTACTTC. Using reference TRBV7-2 and TRBJ2-5 for the parts outside the CDR3, the full variable domain is GAGVSQSPSNKVTEKGKDVELRCDPISGHTALYWYRQSLGQGLEFLIYFQGNSAPDKSGLPSDRFSAERTGGSVSTLTIQRTQQEDSAVYLCASSSSYGWETQYFGPGTRLLVL.

The V call is TRBV29-1, the J call TRBJ1-2, with D perhaps matching TRBD1 (5 bases). This CDR3 contains 13 residues. Germline loops: CDR1 SQVTM, CDR2 ANQGSEA. The germline V and J ends were trimmed by 0 bases and 7 bases, with 12 bases remaining between them. The chain's CDR3 is CSVEDLGATGYTF. CDR3 sequence (DNA): TGCAGCGTTGAAGATCTTGGGGCAACTGGCTACACCTTC. The complete variable domain, with remaining parts taken from reference TRBV29-1 and TRBJ1-2, reads SAVISQKPSRDICQRGTSLTIQCQVDSQVTMMFWYRQQPGQSLTLIATANQGSEATYESGFVIDKFPISRPNLTFSTLTVSNMSPEDSSIYLCSVEDLGATGYTFGSGTRLTVV.

The rearrangement joins TRBV4-1 to TRBJ2-2, with 7 bases identical to TRBD1. After removal of 5 bases from V and 6 bases from J, the junction contained 12 bases not matched to a gene. There are 16 residues in the CDR3. From germline, CDR1 is MGHRA and CDR2 YSYEKL. The chain's CDR3 is CASSTPQGKSSGELFF. Written as DNA, the CDR3 is TGCGCCAGCAGCACACCACAGGGGAAGTCATCCGGGGAGCTGTTTTTT.

CDR3 nucleotides: TGTGCCAGCAGTTTACTAGCGGGGACGAGCACAGATACGCAGTATTTT. This sequence encodes CASSLLAGTSTDTQYF. The J gene is TRBJ2-3, the V gene TRBV28; TRBD2 matches 9 bases. This CDR3 comprises 16 residues. With V trimmed by 2 bases and J by 0 bases, 3 bases remained unmatched. CDR1 and CDR2 from the germline V gene are MDHEN and SYDVKM.

This chain joins TRBV10-2 and TRBJ2-1, with 7 positions matching TRBD2. The CDR3 loop spans 16 amino acids. Germline CDR1 reads WSHSY; CDR2 reads SAAADI. V gave up 9 bases and J gave up 9 bases; unmatched junction bases: 20. The CDR3 here is CASISTTGLSRGEQFF. The CDR3, as DNA: TGCGCCAGTATTTCAACAACGGGACTATCTCGTGGTGAGCAGTTCTTC.

J is TRBJ1-5 and V is TRBV6-5, with a weak D call TRBD1 (6 bases). The CDR3 runs 14 residues. Looked up from germline, CDR1 is MNHEY and CDR2 is SVGAGI. V was trimmed by 6 bases and J by 2 bases, leaving 11 bases between them. The CDR3 DNA follows: TGTGCCAGCAGCCTCAGGGGAGGCAATCAGCCCCAGCATTTT. The encoded protein is CASSLRGGNQPQHF.

This clone was found a few times. This chain joins TRBV18 and TRBJ2-7; tentatively, D is TRBD1 (6 bases). Trimming removed 2 bases from V and 4 bases from J, with 15 bases in between. This CDR3 has 15 amino acids. The germline gives CDR1 KGHSH, CDR2 LQKENI. CDR3 region: CASSPIPGAQYEQYF. Written as DNA, the CDR3 is TGTGCCAGCTCACCAATTCCAGGGGCCCAATACGAGCAGTACTTC.

The chain recombines TRBV28 with TRBJ2-7; D gene uncertain. The germline V and J ends were trimmed by 6 bases and 3 bases, with 9 bases remaining between them. This CDR3 contains 12 residues. Germline V CDR1 and CDR2: MDHEN, SYDVKM. CDR3 amino acids: CASSRDFYEQYF. CDR3 coding DNA: TGTGCCAGCAGCCGTGACTTCTACGAGCAGTACTTC.

This chain connects TRBV15 to TRBJ2-5; TRBD2 aligns across 12 bases. The length of the CDR3 is 15 residues. Trimming cost V 5 bases and J 5 bases; bases outside gene matches: 6. The germline CDR1 and CDR2 sequences are LNHNV and YYDKDF (reference sequence). CDR3 coding DNA: TGTGCCACCAGCCCGACTAGCGGGAGATCGGAGACCCAGTACTTC. Translation gives CATSPTSGRSETQYF.

V usage is TRBV6-6 and J usage is TRBJ2-5; unclear D gene. The CDR3 totals 15 residues. Trimming took 7 bases from V and 5 from J, leaving 20 bases between them. The germline V gene has CDR1 MNHNY and CDR2 SVGAGI (reference sequence). The CDR3 DNA is TGTGCCAGCATATTCTCCGACGGTCCGAGGGAGACCCAGTACTTC. Translated, it gives CASIFSDGPRETQYF.

This clone was recorded only once. The genes are TRBV5-1 and TRBJ2-2; TRBD1 aligns across 9 bases. V was pared by 4 bases and J by 5 bases, with 9 bases of the junction left unmatched. The CDR3 is 16 residues long. Germline V gene data show CDR1 as SGHRS and CDR2 as YFSETQ. The CDR3, as DNA: TGCGCCAGCAGCCTCCTGGGGACAGGGCGGACCGGGGAGCTGTTTTTT. Translating it yields CASSLLGTGRTGELFF.

J is TRBJ2-2 and V is TRBV7-2; unclear D gene. CDR1 SGHTA and CDR2 FQGNSA come from the germline V gene. The CDR3 loop spans 14 amino acids. Trimming shortened V by 1 base and J by 6 bases, and 9 bases separated the two germline ends. The CDR3 nucleotides read TGTGCCAGCAGCTTAGGGCCTCAGGCCGGGGAGCTGTTTTTT. Protein product: CASSLGPQAGELFF.

The chain links TRBV4-3 to TRBJ1-6; the D gene is possibly TRBD1 (5 bases). The CDR3 has 16 residues. V dropped 0 bases and J dropped 10 bases, with 16 bases sitting between them. Per germline, CDR1 LGHNA and CDR2 YSLEER. Written as DNA, the CDR3 is TGCGCCAGCAGCCAAGATCTGGGGGAGGGGCGATCACCCCTCCACTTT. It translates to CASSQDLGEGRSPLHF.

Here the CDR3 reads CASSPRGDEKLFF. The CDR3, as DNA: TGTGCCAGCTCACCACGGGGGGACGAAAAACTGTTTTTT. This chain links TRBV18 with TRBJ1-4; D perhaps matches TRBD1 (5 bases). The germline V gene has CDR1 KGHSH and CDR2 LQKENI. Between the trimmed V and J ends, which lost 1 base and 8 bases, there was a span of 8 bases. This CDR3 contains 13 residues.

This chain connects TRBV27 to TRBJ1-5; 7 bases are a match to TRBD1. V trimming: 5 bases; J trimming: 9 bases; junction bases outside the gene matches: 10. The CDR3 consists of 14 residues. The V gene's germline CDR1 is MNHEY and CDR2 SMNVEV (reference sequence). Written as DNA, the CDR3 is TGTGCCAGCAGTAAACAGGGGTGGGGAGGGCCCCAGCATTTT. Translation: CASSKQGWGGPQHF.

This chain links TRBV5-6 with TRBJ2-1; D gene unclear. This CDR3 region has 15 residues. Looked up from germline, CDR1 is SGHDT and CDR2 is YYEEEE. V was pared by 0 bases and J by 0 bases, with 7 bases between. The CDR3 spells CASSLEWSSYNEQFF. Here the CDR3 DNA reads TGTGCCAGCAGCTTGGAGTGGAGCTCCTACAATGAGCAGTTCTTC.

V and J are TRBV30 and TRBJ1-1; D is uncertain. The CDR3 is 14 residues long. V lost 4 bases and J lost 0, with 12 bases in between. CDR1 GTSNPN and CDR2 SVGIG come from the germline V gene (reference sequence). CDR3 in amino acids: CAWTIKGVNTEAFF. The CDR3 DNA reads TGTGCCTGGACGATAAAGGGAGTGAACACTGAAGCTTTCTTT.

The chain uses TRBV7-2 and TRBJ1-1; D call uncertain. This CDR3 has 17 residues. Germline CDR1 and CDR2: SGHTA and FQGNSA. V was trimmed by 5 bases and J by 3 bases, leaving 22 bases between them. The CDR3 reads CASSAKDWGTHDTEAFF. The CDR3 DNA sequence: TGTGCCAGCAGCGCAAAGGACTGGGGTACCCATGACACTGAAGCTTTCTTT.

This rearrangement joins TRBV6-5 to TRBJ1-2, with 8 bases lining up with TRBD1. This CDR3 comprises 13 residues. Losses at the gene ends were 5 bases for V and 11 bases for J; bases not matched to a gene: 10. The V gene's germline CDR1 is MNHEY and CDR2 SVGAGI. The CDR3 reads CASSLLQGALYTF. The CDR3 nucleotides read TGTGCCAGCAGTCTACTCCAGGGGGCGCTTTACACCTTC.

The gene calls are TRBV15 and TRBJ2-5; 7 positions match TRBD2. The V gene end was trimmed by 3 bases and the J gene end by 3 bases; junction bases not matched to a gene: 1. The CDR3 runs to 13 residues. Per the germline V gene, CDR1 is LNHNV and CDR2 is YYDKDF (reference sequence). CDR3 nucleotides: TGTGCCACCAGCAGGGGGAGGGAAGAGACCCAGTACTTC. It codes for CATSRGREETQYF.

The J gene is TRBJ2-2, the V gene TRBV19; 13 bases match TRBD2. The CDR3 length is 17 residues. J lost 7 bases, V lost 5 bases, and 10 bases had no gene match. Germline lookup yields CDR1 LNHDA and CDR2 SQIVND (reference sequence). The CDR3 protein is CASSHRTSGSSGGELFF. CDR3 nucleotide sequence: TGTGCCAGTAGTCATAGGACTAGCGGGAGTTCCGGCGGGGAGCTGTTTTTT.

The rearrangement uses TRBV9 and TRBJ1-3; 7 positions match TRBD1. In germline, CDR1 is SGDLS, CDR2 YYNGEE. V trimming: 5 bases; J trimming: 10 bases; junction bases outside the gene matches: 12. CDR3 length: 14 amino acids. This chain's CDR3 is CASSAGTEGRTIYF. The DNA of the CDR3 is TGTGCCAGCAGTGCAGGGACAGAGGGTCGGACCATATATTTT. Complete variable domain (other parts from reference TRBV9 and TRBJ1-3): DSGVTQTPKHLITATGQRVTLRCSPRSGDLSVYWYQQSLDQGLQFLIQYYNGEERAKGNILERFSAQQFPDLHSELNLSSLELGDSALYFCASSAGTEGRTIYFGEGSWLTVV.

This clone was seen a single time. V and J are TRBV6-1 and TRBJ2-1, with 9 bases fitting TRBD2. Germline V gene lookup returns CDR1 MNHNS and CDR2 SASEGT. The CDR3 loop spans 17 amino acids. V was clipped by 1 base and J by 8 bases; unmatched bases: 12. CDR3 DNA: TGTGCCAGCAGTGAAGACGAGGCGGGAGGGCTTTGGGATGAGCAGTTCTTC. Translation: CASSEDEAGGLWDEQFF.

The V call is TRBV28, the J call TRBJ2-1; D unresolved. Germline CDR1 is MDHEN and CDR2 is SYDVKM. V lost 3 bases, J lost 0 bases, and 6 bases lay in between. CDR3 length: 14 residues. The DNA for the CDR3 is TGTGCCAGCAGTTTCTTGAGCTCCTACAATGAGCAGTTCTTC. This sequence encodes CASSFLSSYNEQFF.

The chain uses TRBV10-3 and TRBJ2-1; TRBD2 is a possible D gene (6 bases). Germline lookup yields CDR1 ENHRY and CDR2 SYGVKD. The germline V and J ends were trimmed by 5 bases and 0 bases, with 14 bases remaining between them. This CDR3 has 16 residues. The CDR3 DNA is TGTGCCATCAGTCCCTCCCCGGGAGACTCCTACAATGAGCAGTTCTTC. Amino acids: CAISPSPGDSYNEQFF.